This T cell receptor (beta chain) was observed in a study of T cell repertoires in cytomegalovirus infection. This clonotype was seen a handful of times. The germline V gene encodes CDR1 GTSNPN and CDR2 SVGIG (reference sequence). The CDR3 runs 14 residues. J lost 3 bases, V lost 4 bases, and 6 bases had no gene match. In TCRdb, the reads were re-called with MiXCR into one record per CDR3 protein. The top ten hold roughly a tenth of the sample, which has around 450,000 distinct CDR3 sequences, approximately 10% seen once. Sequencing used PBMCs. The receptor was derived from a human donor in good health (CMV status not recorded). Some clones in this sample may be carry-over from other donors' samples. V and J are TRBV30 and TRBJ1-5; 7 bases are shared with TRBD1. CDR3 sequence (DNA): TGTGCCTGGACCAGGGGACAGAACAATCAGCCCCAGCATTTT. Its translation: CAWTRGQNNQPQHF.